This TCR beta chain was sequenced in a study of T cells in localized non-small cell lung cancer. Whole-study findings and limits: Higher blood T cell density went with longer overall survival. Exceeding tumor, uninvolved adjacent lung had the highest T cell clonality.

As to this clone: Its antigen is not identified.

Profiled with immunoSEQ multiplex PCR; TCRdb holds only in-frame clones, not every one. The table includes tens of thousands of clones, around 79% detected once. The V and J ends lost 0 bases and 5 bases respectively, with 14 bases between them. CDR1 and CDR2 (germline): SGDLS, YYNGEE. This CDR3 has 16 amino acids. The sequence derives from a male donor aged 60 or older with stage III squamous cell lung carcinoma. The specimen comprised peripheral blood, sampled before any cancer treatment. The chain is built from TRBV9 and TRBJ2-2; D gene unclear. The CDR3, as DNA: TGTGCCAGCAGCGTAGCTACCAGGCCAATTACCGGGGAGCTGTTTTTT. Its protein product is CASSVATRPITGELFF. Using reference TRBV9 and TRBJ2-2 for the parts outside the CDR3, the full variable domain is DSGVTQTPKHLITATGQRVTLRCSPRSGDLSVYWYQQSLDQGLQFLIQYYNGEERAKGNILERFSAQQFPDLHSELNLSSLELGDSALYFCASSVATRPITGELFFGEGSRLTVL.